These 3 T cell receptor beta chains were sequenced from one sample in a study of T cell responses to AZD1222 COVID-19 vaccine. TCRdb's copy holds only in-frame clones and misses some; the assay was immunoSEQ multiplex PCR. This table holds under 150,000 clones, approximately 85% found once. Sequences were derived from peripheral blood, sampled 28 days after the second AZD1222 dose. These receptors came from an adult who received the AZD1222 COVID-19 vaccine.

The rearrangement uses TRBV6-5 and TRBJ1-2, with 8 positions matching TRBD1. This CDR3 contains 14 residues. After removal of 6 bases from V and 3 bases from J, the junction contained 6 bases not matched to a gene. The germline CDR1 and CDR2 sequences are MNHEY and SVGAGI. The CDR3 protein is CASRRQGFDYGYTF. The DNA for the CDR3 is TGTGCCAGCAGGCGACAGGGGTTTGACTATGGCTACACCTTC.

The chain recombines TRBV5-1 with TRBJ2-1; the D gene could be TRBD1 or TRBD2 (5 bases each). The ends were cut back, 4 bases at V and 9 bases at J, with 14 bases in the middle. The CDR3 has 13 residues. CDR1 and CDR2 from the germline V gene are SGHRS and YFSETQ. The CDR3 sequence is CASSPISGSEQFF. CDR3 DNA: TGCGCCAGCAGCCCAATCTCAGGGAGTGAGCAGTTCTTC.

The chain employs TRBV7-2 and TRBJ1-1, with D perhaps matching TRBD1 (5 bases). This CDR3 is 14 amino acids long. V dropped 5 bases and J dropped 2 bases, with 12 bases sitting between them. CDR1 and CDR2 from the germline V gene are SGHTA and FQGNSA. CDR3 DNA: TGTGCCAGCAGCGAGAGACAGTATAACACTGAAGCTTTCTTT. Residues: CASSERQYNTEAFF.